This TCR beta chain emerged from a study of blood T cell repertoires in COVID-19. Points on this clone: This sample includes further DNA sequences coding for the same CDR3.

In germline, CDR1 is LNHDA, CDR2 SQIVND (reference sequence). The CDR3 has 14 residues. V shed 3 bases, J shed 2 bases, and the junction held 3 bases outside the gene matches. Sequencing used immunoSEQ multiplex PCR; TCRdb keeps in-frame clones, though not all of them. The repertoire holds 350,000 to 450,000 clones, approximately 86% seen once, with roughly 7.1% in the top ten. The sequenced sample was peripheral blood. This sequence was found in a woman aged 55-75 years with COVID-19, enrolled during active disease. This chain joins TRBV19 and TRBJ1-1, with TRBD1 matching 7 bases. Here the CDR3 reads CASSIGTANTEAFF. CDR3 bases: TGTGCCAGTAGTATTGGGACAGCAAACACTGAAGCTTTCTTT.